This T cell receptor (beta chain) was documented in a study of T cell responses to AZD1222 COVID-19 vaccine (dated by TCRdb to about 2021). Context from the whole study: Because spike-specific TCR depth and breadth did not differ between the two schedules, AZD1222 recipients who got a second dose at roughly 4 weeks were pooled with those who got a second dose at roughly 12 weeks. TCR sequencing was performed for some 250 trial participants, of whom about 200 were given two doses of AZD1222 and approximately 26 were given two doses of MenACWY control vaccine. Trial participants were enrolled by age into 18-55, 56-69 and 70-plus year subgroups, with approximately 150, 28 and 58 TCR-sequenced participants respectively.

According to the study, the label for this sample's time point signals: baseline before first vaccination. Vaccinee samples were obtained from the UK trials COV001 and COV002, which included a single-blind randomized controlled phase 2/3 trial of AZD1222 (ChAdOx1 nCoV-19) in healthy adults. For TCRbeta chain sequencing, PBMC samples from trial participants were taken at day 0 and at day 28 after the second dose. Trimming at the junction amounts to 2 bases on V and 0 bases on J, and the germline ends lie 11 bases apart. CDR1 and CDR2 are read off the germline V gene as MDHEN and SYDVKM. The CDR3 goes from the cysteine to the phenylalanine over 16 residues. Only the CDR3 portion is preserved as DNA: 48 bases, with reading frame beginning at the first base. The CDR3 regions of human TCRbeta chains were analyzed by immunosequencing. The paper's processing steps were these. Repertoire TCRs were checked for matches against a reference library of SARS-CoV-2-specific TCRs that had been generated using the MIRA antigen-specificity platform. Breadth was defined as the fraction of unique TCRs that were SARS-CoV-2-associated, and depth was defined as the fraction of total T cells that were SARS-CoV-2-associated. Each spike-specific TCR was assigned to its reactive spike region and to a CD4 or CD8 class using the MIRA data. Log10-transformed breadth and depth values were compared by one-way ANOVA with Sidak's multiple comparisons tests. The immuneACCESS repertoire file appears here via TCRdb, limited to in-frame rearrangements. These files lack a portion of the clones; in checked studies, under half of the deficit traces to unresolved V genes, and the cause of the others is not known. The D gene and trimming were derived from the DNA, and the V and J assignments and clone size from that table. The sample contains 150,000 or so clones, around 90% of them found a single time. The ten largest account for 1.5% to 2% of the sample.

As concerns this clone: No antigen is known for it. The input lacks base qualities; no much larger clone sits a single base away.

The full study reports these points: After two AZD1222 doses, both the breadth and the depth of spike-specific TCRs were significantly higher than at day 0 and than in MenACWY recipients. The vaccine-associated CD4 TCRs covered the entire spike protein, and the dominant responses fell in regions 160-218 and 743-854. Participants were mostly white British, with more females than males. The authors suggested clonal diversity may have been underestimated. Reportedly, almost half of the unique spike-specific TCRs recognized epitopes lying outside the regions that are mutated in the B.1.351 and B.1.1.7 variants. No day 14 peak-response samples were available, so repertoires were characterized only after the peak T cell response. The 56-69-year group was small, and its depth increase did not reach significance, likely because of low power. Conclusions about previously exposed vaccinees are limited, since just five to seven AZD1222 recipients were seropositive for SARS-CoV-2 at baseline.

The sequencing used peripheral blood, collected on day 0 of AZD1222 vaccination. The V and J genes are TRBV28 and TRBJ1-3, and perhaps TRBD1 as D gene, on 5 matching bases. The TCR originated in an adult in good health. The CDR3 here reads CASSLGDLFSGNTIYF. The DNA reads TGTGCCAGCAGTTTAGGGGACCTCTTCTCTGGAAACACCATATATTTT.